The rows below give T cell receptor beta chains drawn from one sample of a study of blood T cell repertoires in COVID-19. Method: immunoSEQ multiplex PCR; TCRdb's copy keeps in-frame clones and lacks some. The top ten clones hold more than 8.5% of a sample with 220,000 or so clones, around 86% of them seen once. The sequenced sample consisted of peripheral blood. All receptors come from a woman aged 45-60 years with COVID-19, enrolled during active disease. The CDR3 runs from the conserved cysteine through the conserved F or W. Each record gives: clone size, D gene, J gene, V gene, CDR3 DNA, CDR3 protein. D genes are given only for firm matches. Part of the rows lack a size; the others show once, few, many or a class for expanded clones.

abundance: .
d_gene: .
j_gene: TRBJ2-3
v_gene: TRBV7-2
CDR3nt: TGTGCCAGCAGCTTATTAACGGGTTCCACAGATACGCAGTATTTT
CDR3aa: CASSLLTGSTDTQYF

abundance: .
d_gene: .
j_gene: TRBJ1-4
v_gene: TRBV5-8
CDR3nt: TGTGCCAGCAGCTTGGTAACATCACCAACTAATGAAAAACTGTTTTTT
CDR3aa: CASSLVTSPTNEKLFF

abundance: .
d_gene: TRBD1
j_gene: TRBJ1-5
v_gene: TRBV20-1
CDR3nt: TGCAGTGCTAGTCTGACAGGGGGCAATCAGCCCCAGCATTTT
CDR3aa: CSASLTGGNQPQHF

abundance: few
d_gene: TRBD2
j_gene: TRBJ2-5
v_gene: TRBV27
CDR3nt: TGTGCCAGCAGTCACTCGACTAGCGGGGGGGAAGAGACCCAGTACTTC
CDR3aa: CASSHSTSGGEETQYF

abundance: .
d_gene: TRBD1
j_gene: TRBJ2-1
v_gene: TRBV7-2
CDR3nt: TGTGCCAGCAGCCTGACAGGGGGCAATGAGCAGTTCTTC
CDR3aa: CASSLTGGNEQFF

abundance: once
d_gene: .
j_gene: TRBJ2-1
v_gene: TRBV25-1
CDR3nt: TGTGCCAGCAGTGACAGATCCTTTTCTGGGCGTGAGCAGTTCTTC
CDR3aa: CASSDRSFSGREQFF

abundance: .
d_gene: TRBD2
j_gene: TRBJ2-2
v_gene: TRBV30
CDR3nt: TGTGCCTGGGCCGGGACTAGAAACACCGGGGAGCTGTTTTTT
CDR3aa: CAWAGTRNTGELFF

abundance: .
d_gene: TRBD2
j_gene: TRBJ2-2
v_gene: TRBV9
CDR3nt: TGTGCCAGCAGCATCCTAGCGGGGGGGACGTGGACCGGGGAGCTGTTTTTT
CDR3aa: CASSILAGGTWTGELFF

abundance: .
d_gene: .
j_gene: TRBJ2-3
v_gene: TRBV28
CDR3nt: TGTGCCAGCAGTTTTGAGGGCCCGGGGGATACGCAGTATTTT
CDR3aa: CASSFEGPGDTQYF

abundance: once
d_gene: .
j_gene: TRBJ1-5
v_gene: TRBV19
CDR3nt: TGTGCCACTGACAATCCTATCCAGGGTAATCAGCCCCAGCATTTT
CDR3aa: CATDNPIQGNQPQHF

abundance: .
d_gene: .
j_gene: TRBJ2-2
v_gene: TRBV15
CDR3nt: TGTGCCACCAGCAGAGCCCAGGGTTCCGGGGAGCTGTTTTTT
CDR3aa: CATSRAQGSGELFF

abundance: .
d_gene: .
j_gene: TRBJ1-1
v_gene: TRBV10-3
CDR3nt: TGTGCCATCAGTGCAGGGGCGCTGAACACTGAAGCTTTCTTT
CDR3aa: CAISAGALNTEAFF

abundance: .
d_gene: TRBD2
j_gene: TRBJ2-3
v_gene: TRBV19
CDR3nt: TGTGCCAGTAGTATCCCGGGGGGGGATACGCAGTATTTT
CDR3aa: CASSIPGGDTQYF

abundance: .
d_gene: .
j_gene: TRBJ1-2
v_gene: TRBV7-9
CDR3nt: TGTGCCAGCAGCTTTGAGGGACTCAGGGGCTACACCTTC
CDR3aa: CASSFEGLRGYTF

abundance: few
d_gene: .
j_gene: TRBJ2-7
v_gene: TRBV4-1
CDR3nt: TGCGCCAGCAGCGCCTCAGGGGGGAAGGCCATCGAGCAGTACTTC
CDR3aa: CASSASGGKAIEQYF

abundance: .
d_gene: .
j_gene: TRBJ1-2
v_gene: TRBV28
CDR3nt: TGTGCCAGCAGAAGTCGGGACTATTATGGCTACACCTTC
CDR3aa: CASRSRDYYGYTF

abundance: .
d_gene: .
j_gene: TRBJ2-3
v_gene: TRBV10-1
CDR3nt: TGCGCCAGCAGGATCGGTAGCACAGATACGCAGTATTTT
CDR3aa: CASRIGSTDTQYF

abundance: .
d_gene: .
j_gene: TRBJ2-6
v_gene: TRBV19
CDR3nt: TGTGCCAGTAGTATGGGCTTCGGGGCCAACGTCCTGACTTTC
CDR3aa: CASSMGFGANVLTF

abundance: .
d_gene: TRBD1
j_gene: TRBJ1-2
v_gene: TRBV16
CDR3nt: TGTGCCAGCAGCCCCAGCTTGACAGGGAACTATGGCTACACCTTC
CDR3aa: CASSPSLTGNYGYTF

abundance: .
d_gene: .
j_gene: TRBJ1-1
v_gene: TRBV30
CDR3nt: TGTGCCTGGACCGAGCTTCAGGGAAGAACTGAAGCTTTCTTT
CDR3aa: CAWTELQGRTEAFF

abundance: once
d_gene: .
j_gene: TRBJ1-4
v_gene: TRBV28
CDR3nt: TGTGCCAGCATCGAAGACGGATCCGGGAAAGAAAAACTGTTTTTT
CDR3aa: CASIEDGSGKEKLFF

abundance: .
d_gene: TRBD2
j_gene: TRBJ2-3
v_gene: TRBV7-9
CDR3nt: TGTGCCAGCAGCTTGAAGAGCGGGGGGACGGACACAGATACGCAGTATTTT
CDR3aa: CASSLKSGGTDTDTQYF

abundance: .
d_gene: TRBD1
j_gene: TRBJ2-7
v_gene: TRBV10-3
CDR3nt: TGTGCCATCAGTGAGTCACGCTTGGGGACAGGGGCCGGCGAGCAGTACTTC
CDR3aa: CAISESRLGTGAGEQYF

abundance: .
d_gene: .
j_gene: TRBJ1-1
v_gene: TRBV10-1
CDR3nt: TGCGCCAGCAGTGTGTCCAGGGGAAGTAAAGCTTTCTTT
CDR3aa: CASSVSRGSKAFF

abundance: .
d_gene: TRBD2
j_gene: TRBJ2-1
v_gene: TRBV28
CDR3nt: TGTGCCAGCAGTTTTCGGGGGGTCTCCTACAATGAGCAGTTCTTC
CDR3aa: CASSFRGVSYNEQFF

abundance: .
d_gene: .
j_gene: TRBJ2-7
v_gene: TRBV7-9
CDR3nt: TGTGCCAGCAGTCAAATCACAGGCTACGAGCAGTACTTC
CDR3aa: CASSQITGYEQYF

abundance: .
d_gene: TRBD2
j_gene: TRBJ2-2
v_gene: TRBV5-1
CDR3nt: TGCGCCAGCAGCATGGATTTCCTTAGCGGGGAGAACACCGGGGAGCTGTTTTTT
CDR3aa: CASSMDFLSGENTGELFF

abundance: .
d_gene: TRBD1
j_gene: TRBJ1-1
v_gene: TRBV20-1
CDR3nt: TGCAGTGCGAATGGACAGGGACGAGCTTTCTTT
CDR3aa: CSANGQGRAFF

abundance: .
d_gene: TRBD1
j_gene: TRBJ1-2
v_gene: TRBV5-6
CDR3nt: TGTGCCAGCACCTGGGACAGGGAGTATGGTGGCTACACCTTC
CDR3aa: CASTWDREYGGYTF

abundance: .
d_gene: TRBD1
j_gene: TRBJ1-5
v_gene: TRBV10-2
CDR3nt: TGCGCCAGCAACCCGACAGGGGAGGATCAGCCCCAGCATTTT
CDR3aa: CASNPTGEDQPQHF

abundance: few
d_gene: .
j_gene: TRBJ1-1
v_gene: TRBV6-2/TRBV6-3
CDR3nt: TGTGCCAGCAGCCGCCCCGGGGGGGTTGGCACTGAAGCTTTCTTT
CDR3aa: CASSRPGGVGTEAFF

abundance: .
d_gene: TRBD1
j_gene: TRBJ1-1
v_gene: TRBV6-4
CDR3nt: TGTGCCAGCGGATTGGCACAGGGGGCCACTGAAGCTTTCTTT
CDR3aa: CASGLAQGATEAFF

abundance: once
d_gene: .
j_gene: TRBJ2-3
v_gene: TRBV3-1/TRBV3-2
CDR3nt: TGTGCCAGCAGCCATCTCACAGGGATAGATACGCAGTATTTT
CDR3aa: CASSHLTGIDTQYF

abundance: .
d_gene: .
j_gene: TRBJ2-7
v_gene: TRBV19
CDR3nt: TGTGCCAGTAGCTCAAGCGTTGCGGCAGGGGGGTCCTACGAGCAGTACTTC
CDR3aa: CASSSSVAAGGSYEQYF

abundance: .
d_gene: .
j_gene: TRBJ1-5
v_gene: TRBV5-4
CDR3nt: TGTGCCAGCAGCTTCACGGGGGGCGCGGGGCAGCCCCAGCATTTT
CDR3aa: CASSFTGGAGQPQHF

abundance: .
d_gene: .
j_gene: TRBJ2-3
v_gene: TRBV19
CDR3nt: TGTGCCAGTAGTATAGGTGGCCAAGATACGCAGTATTTT
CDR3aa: CASSIGGQDTQYF

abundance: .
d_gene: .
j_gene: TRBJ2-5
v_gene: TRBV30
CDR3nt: TGTGCCTGGAGCATTAGACAGGCGGAGACCCAGTACTTC
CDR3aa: CAWSIRQAETQYF